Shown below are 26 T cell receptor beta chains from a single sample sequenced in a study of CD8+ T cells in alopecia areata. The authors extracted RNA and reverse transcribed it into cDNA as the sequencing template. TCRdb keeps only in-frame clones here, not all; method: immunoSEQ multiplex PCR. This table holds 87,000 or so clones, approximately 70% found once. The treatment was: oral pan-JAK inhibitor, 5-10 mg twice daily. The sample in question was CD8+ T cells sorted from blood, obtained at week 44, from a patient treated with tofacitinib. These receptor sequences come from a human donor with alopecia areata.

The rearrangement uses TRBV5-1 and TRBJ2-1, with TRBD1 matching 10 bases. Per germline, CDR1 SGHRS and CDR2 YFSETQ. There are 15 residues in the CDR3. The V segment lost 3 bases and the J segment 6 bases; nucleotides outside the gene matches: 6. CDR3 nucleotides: TGCGCCAGCAGCTCCGACAGGGGGCTAGGCAATGAGCAGTTCTTC. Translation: CASSSDRGLGNEQFF.

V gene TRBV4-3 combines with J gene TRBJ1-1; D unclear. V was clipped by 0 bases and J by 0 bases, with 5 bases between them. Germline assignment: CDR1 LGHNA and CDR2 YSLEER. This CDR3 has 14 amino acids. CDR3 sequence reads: CASSQDPLNTEAFF. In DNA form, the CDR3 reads TGCGCCAGCAGCCAAGATCCCTTGAACACTGAAGCTTTCTTT.

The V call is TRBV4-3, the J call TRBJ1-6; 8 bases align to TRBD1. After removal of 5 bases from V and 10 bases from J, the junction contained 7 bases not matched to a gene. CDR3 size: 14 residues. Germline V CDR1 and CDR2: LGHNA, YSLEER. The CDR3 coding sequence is TGCGCCAGCAGCTATGGACAGGGAGGATCACCCCTCCACTTT. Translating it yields CASSYGQGGSPLHF.

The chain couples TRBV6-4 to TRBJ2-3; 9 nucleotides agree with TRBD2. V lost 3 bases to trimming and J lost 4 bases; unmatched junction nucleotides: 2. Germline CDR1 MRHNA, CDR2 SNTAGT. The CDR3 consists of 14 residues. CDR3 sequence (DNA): TGTGCCAGCAGTGATGGCGGGGGGGCAGATACGCAGTATTTT. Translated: CASSDGGGADTQYF.

CDR3 DNA: TGTGCCAGCAGCTTGGGGACGGGGAGCTCCTACGAGCAGTACTTC. It is translated as CASSLGTGSSYEQYF. The J gene is TRBJ2-7, the V gene TRBV7-2; D could derive from TRBD1 or TRBD2 (5 bases each). V dropped 3 bases and J dropped 0 bases, with 12 bases sitting between them. Germline CDR1 SGHTA, CDR2 FQGNSA. The CDR3 covers 15 residues.

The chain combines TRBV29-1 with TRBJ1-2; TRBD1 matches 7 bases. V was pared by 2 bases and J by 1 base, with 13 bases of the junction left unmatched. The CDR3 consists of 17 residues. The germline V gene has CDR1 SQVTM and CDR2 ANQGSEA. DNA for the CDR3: TGCAGCGTTGAACCCCCCGGGACAGTGGGACTTAACTATGGCTACACCTTC. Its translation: CSVEPPGTVGLNYGYTF.

The CDR3, as DNA: TGTGCCAGCAGCTCGACTAGCGGGGGGACCTACGAGCAGTACTTC. It translates to CASSSTSGGTYEQYF. The rearrangement uses TRBV11-2 and TRBJ2-7; 13 bases are shared with TRBD2. This CDR3 is 15 amino acids long. CDR1 and CDR2 (germline): SGHAT, FQNNGV. V shed 4 bases and J 2 bases; nucleotides not matched to a gene: 2.

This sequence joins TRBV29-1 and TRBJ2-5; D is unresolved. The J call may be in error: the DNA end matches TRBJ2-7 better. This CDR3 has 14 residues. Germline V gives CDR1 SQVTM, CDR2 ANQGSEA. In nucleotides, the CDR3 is TGCAGCGTTGAAGAGAAAGGGATGGACTACGAGCAGTACTTC. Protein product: CSVEEKGMDYEQYF.

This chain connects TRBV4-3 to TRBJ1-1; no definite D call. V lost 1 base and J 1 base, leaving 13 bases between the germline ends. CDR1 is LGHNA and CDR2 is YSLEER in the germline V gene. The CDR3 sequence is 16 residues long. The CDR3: CASSQGHGWRNTEAFF. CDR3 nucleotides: TGCGCCAGCAGCCAAGGGCACGGGTGGAGGAACACTGAAGCTTTCTTT.

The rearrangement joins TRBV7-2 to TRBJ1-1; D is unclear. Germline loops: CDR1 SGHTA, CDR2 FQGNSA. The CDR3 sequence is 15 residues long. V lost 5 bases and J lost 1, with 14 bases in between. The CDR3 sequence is CASSLVNRQNTEAFF. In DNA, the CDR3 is TGTGCCAGCAGCCTAGTGAACAGACAGAACACTGAAGCTTTCTTT.

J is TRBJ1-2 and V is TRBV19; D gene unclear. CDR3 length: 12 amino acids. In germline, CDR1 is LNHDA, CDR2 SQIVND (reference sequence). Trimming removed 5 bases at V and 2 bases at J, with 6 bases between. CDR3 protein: CASSYRNYGYTF. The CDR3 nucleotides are TGTGCCAGTAGTTACAGAAACTATGGCTACACCTTC.

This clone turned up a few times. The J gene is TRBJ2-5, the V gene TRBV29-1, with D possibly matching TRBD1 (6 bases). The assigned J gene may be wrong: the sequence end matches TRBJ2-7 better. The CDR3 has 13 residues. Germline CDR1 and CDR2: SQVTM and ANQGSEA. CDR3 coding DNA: TGCAGCGTTGAAGAGGGGACATCCTACGAGCAGTACTTC. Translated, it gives CSVEEGTSYEQYF.

CDR3 coding DNA: TGCAGCGTTTTCGAGACAGGCTCCTACGAGCAGTACTTC. Translated, it gives CSVFETGSYEQYF. The gene calls are TRBV29-1 and TRBJ2-7; a possible D gene is TRBD1 (6 bases). V was pared by 5 bases and J by 0 bases, with 11 bases between. Germline lookup yields CDR1 SQVTM and CDR2 ANQGSEA. The CDR3 is 13 residues long.

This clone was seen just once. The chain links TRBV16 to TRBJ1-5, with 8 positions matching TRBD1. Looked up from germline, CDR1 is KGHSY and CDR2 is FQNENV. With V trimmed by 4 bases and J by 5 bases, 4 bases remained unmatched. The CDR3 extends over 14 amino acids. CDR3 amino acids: CASSLGQGHQPQHF. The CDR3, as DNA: TGTGCCAGCAGCCTCGGACAGGGACATCAGCCCCAGCATTTT. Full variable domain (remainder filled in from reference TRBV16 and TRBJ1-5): GEEVAQTPKHLVRGEGQKAKLYCAPIKGHSYVFWYQQVLKNEFKFLISFQNENVFDETGMPKERFSAKCLPNSPCSLEIQATKLEDSAVYFCASSLGQGHQPQHFGDGTRLSIL.

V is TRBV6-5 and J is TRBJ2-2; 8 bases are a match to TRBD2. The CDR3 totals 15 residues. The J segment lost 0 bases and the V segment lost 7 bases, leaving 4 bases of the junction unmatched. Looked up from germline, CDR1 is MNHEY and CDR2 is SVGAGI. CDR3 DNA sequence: TGTGCCAGCAATCCACTAGCGGCGAACACCGGGGAGCTGTTTTTT. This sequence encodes CASNPLAANTGELFF.

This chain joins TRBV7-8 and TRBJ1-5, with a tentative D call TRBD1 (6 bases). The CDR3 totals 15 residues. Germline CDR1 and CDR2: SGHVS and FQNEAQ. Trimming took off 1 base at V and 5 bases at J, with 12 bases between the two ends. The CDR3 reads CASSLGLGGDQPQHF. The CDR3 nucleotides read TGTGCCAGCAGCTTAGGGTTAGGGGGAGATCAGCCCCAGCATTTT.

CDR3 DNA: TGCGCCAGCAGCCGAGATGACACCGGGACGGACTATGGCTACACCTTC. Translating gives CASSRDDTGTDYGYTF. The chain combines TRBV5-1 with TRBJ1-2; weak D call: TRBD1 (5 bases). The V gene's germline CDR1 is SGHRS and CDR2 YFSETQ. Between the trimmed V and J ends, which lost 4 bases and 3 bases, there was a span of 19 bases. CDR3 size: 16 residues.

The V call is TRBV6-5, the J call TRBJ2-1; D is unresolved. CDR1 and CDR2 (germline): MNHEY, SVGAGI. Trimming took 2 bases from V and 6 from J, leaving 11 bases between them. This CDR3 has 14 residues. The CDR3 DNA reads TGTGCCAGCAGTTACGCATTTGCGCCCAATGAGCAGTTCTTC. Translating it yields CASSYAFAPNEQFF.

The CDR3 region has the DNA TGTGCCAGCAGCTACAGGGGTAACACTGAAGCTTTCTTT. It codes for CASSYRGNTEAFF. This chain uses TRBV11-2 with TRBJ1-1; 7 bases agree with TRBD1. V lost 4 bases to trimming and J lost 2 bases; unmatched junction nucleotides: 1. Germline V lookup: CDR1 SGHAT, CDR2 FQNNGV. CDR3 length equals 13 residues.

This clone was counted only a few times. The CDR3 sequence: CSVGGYEQFF. CDR3 nucleotide sequence: TGCAGCGTTGGGGGGTATGAGCAGTTCTTC. The chain joins TRBV29-1 to TRBJ2-1; TRBD1 or TRBD2 may be the D gene (5 bases each). Germline CDR1 is SQVTM and CDR2 is ANQGSEA. The V end was cut by 4 bases, the J end by 8 bases, with 6 bases between. CDR3 length: 10 residues.

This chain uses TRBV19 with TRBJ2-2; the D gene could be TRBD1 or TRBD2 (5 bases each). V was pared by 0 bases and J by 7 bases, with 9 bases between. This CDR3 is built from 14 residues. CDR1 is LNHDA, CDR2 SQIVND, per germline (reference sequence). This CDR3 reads CASSIDLGDGELFF. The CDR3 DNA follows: TGTGCCAGTAGTATAGATCTGGGGGACGGGGAGCTGTTTTTT.

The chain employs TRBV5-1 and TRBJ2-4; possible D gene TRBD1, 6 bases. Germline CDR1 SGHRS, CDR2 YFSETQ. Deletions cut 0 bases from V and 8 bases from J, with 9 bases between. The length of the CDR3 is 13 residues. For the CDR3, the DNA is TGCGCCAGCAGCTTGGCCAGGGGAGACATTCAGTACTTC. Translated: CASSLARGDIQYF. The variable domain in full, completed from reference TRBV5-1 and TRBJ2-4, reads KAGVTQTPRYLIKTRGQQVTLSCSPISGHRSVSWYQQTPGQGLQFLFEYFSETQRNKGNFPGRFSGRQFSNSRSEMNVSTLELGDSALYLCASSLARGDIQYFGAGTRLSVL.

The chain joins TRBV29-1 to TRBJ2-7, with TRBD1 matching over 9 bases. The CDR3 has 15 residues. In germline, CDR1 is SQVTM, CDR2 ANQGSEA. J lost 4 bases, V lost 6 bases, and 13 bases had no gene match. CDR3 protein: CSVEGQGSSDYEQYF. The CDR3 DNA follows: TGCAGCGTGGAGGGACAGGGTAGTTCGGATTACGAGCAGTACTTC.

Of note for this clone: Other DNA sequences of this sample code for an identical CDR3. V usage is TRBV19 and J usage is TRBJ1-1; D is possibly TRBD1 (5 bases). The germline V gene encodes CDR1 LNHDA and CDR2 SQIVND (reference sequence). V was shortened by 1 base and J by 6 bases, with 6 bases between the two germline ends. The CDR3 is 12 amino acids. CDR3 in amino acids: CASSIGGAEAFF. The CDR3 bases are TGTGCCAGTAGTATAGGGGGGGCTGAAGCTTTCTTT. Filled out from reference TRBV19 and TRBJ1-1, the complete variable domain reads DGGITQSPKYLFRKEGQNVTLSCEQNLNHDAMYWYRQDPGQGLRLIYYSQIVNDFQKGDIAEGYSVSREKKESFPLTVTSAQKNPTAFYLCASSIGGAEAFFGQGTRLTVV.

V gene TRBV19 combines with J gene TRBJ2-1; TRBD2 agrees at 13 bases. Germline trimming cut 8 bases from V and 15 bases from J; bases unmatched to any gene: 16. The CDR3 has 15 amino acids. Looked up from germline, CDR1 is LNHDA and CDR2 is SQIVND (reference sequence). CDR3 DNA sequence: TGTGCCAGTCAAAGCCCGGGACTAGCGGGGTCGATGATGTTCTTC. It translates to CASQSPGLAGSMMFF.

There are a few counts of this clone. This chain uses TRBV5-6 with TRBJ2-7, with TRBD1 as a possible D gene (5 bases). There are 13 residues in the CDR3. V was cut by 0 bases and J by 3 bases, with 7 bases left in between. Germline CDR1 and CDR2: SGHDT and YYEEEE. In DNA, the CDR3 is TGTGCCAGCAGCTTGGAGCAGGGCTACGAGCAGTACTTC. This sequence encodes CASSLEQGYEQYF.